This T cell receptor (beta chain) appears in the sequencing data of a study of T-cell reconstitution after alpha-beta-depleted transplantation in children (dated by TCRdb to 2016 to 2017). In the study overall: Using TCR repertoire profiling, the study followed T-cell immune reconstitution in a quantitative way in children after TCRalphabeta/CD19-depleted allogeneic hematopoietic cell transplantation. What the authors observed across the whole study: Hyperexpanded clone frequencies declined over subsequent months; after one year, T-cell counts and TCRbeta diversity were mostly attributed to newly produced T cells. In some patients, high TCRbeta diversity at day 60 was attributed to recipient T cells and intrathymic progenitors that had survived conditioning. The apparently early recovery of alphabetaT-cell counts about two months after transplant reportedly depended on only several hundred rapidly expanded clones that came from non-depleted graft cells.

The intended sense of this specimen's treatment or condition label: allogeneic hematopoietic cell transplantation with graft depleted of TCRalphabeta T cells and CD19 B cells. Transplant recipients were children who received TCRalphabeta/CD19-depleted allogeneic hematopoietic cell grafts. The germline V gene provides CDR1 SNHLY and CDR2 FYNNEI. The CDR3 goes from the cysteine to the phenylalanine over 13 residues. Solely the CDR3 DNA is kept, with 39 bases framed from the first base. V loses 0 bases of germline sequence and J loses 7 bases, and the interval between the two ends is 9 bases. The method behind the library was PCR. Sequencing was carried out with an Illumina HiSeq 2500. TCR library preparation used molecular barcoding, with unique molecular identifiers applied to normalize quantification of the TCRbeta repertoire. TCRdb reran the public reads through fastp at Q25 and MiXCR, keeping productive beta chains. When rows share a CDR3 protein, they turn into one entry using the most common DNA and genes. This sample gives around 440,000 distinct CDR3 sequences in total; about 17% of them show up just once. The ten largest make up roughly 27% of the sample.

As regards this clonotype: What antigen it recognizes has not been identified. Base qualities are not recorded, but no much larger clone differs from it by a single base.

This chain is built from TRBV2 and TRBJ1-1, with the D gene not clear enough to name. The source of this sequence is a boy younger than two who had a stem cell transplant for Wiskott-Aldrich syndrome, so the T cells may come from the graft donor. The sequencing used PBMCs, mostly from graft donor cells, collected 360 days after TCRalphabeta/CD19-depleted stem cell transplant. This receptor carries the CDR3 CASSEAPRFEAFF. The DNA reads TGTGCCAGCAGTGAAGCGCCCAGGTTTGAAGCTTTCTTT.